This TCR beta chain was captured by sequencing in a study of shared clonotypes between healthy human individuals. Turning to the study itself: Samples came from a couple of female and three male donors aged 18 to 49. The study, taken as a whole, reports: Larger estimated richness was generally recorded for naive subsets relative to memory subsets.

Everyone who donated was a Caucasian adult who lived in Nashville, Tennessee. About this clone itself: Its target is unknown.

Replicate PCRs for sorted subsets used 200 ng DNA; this equaled tens of thousands of T cell genomes. Assay used: immunoSEQ multiplex PCR; TCRdb lists only in-frame clones, some missing. The sample yields approximately 2.1 million clones, roughly 93% seen once. The TCR originated in a man aged 18 to 30 in good health. Some clones in this sample may be carry-over from other donors' samples. Sequenced sample: naive CD4+ T cells from PBMCs. Subset specified: CD45RA+ positively selected.

Here the CDR3 DNA reads TGTGCCAGCAGCTTGTTCGGTCCCTTAGATTATGGCTACACCTTC. It encodes CASSLFGPLDYGYTF. The chain recombines TRBV5-6 with TRBJ1-2; D unclear. V shed 1 base and J shed 5 bases, with 15 bases lying between them. There are 15 residues in the CDR3. Germline V gene lookup returns CDR1 SGHDT and CDR2 YYEEEE. Filled out from reference TRBV5-6 and TRBJ1-2, the complete variable domain reads DAGVTQSPTHLIKTRGQQVTLRCSPKSGHDTVSWYQQALGQGPQFIFQYYEEEERQRGNFPDRFSGHQFPNYSSELNVNALLLGDSALYLCASSLFGPLDYGYTFGSGTRLTVV.